This T cell receptor beta chain is drawn from a study of T cells in Graves' hyperthyroidism and ophthalmopathy. Study outcomes and limitations: Ophthalmopathy and stable hyperthyroidism were separated by a 13 V-J model.

This clonotype was picked up many times. What it binds is unknown. There are 15 residues in the CDR3. In germline, CDR1 is SQVTM, CDR2 ANQGSEA. J was trimmed by 0 bases and V by 3 bases; bases with no gene match: 6. The TCR beta CDR3 regions underwent amplification using RNA transcripts as the source. HTBI primers were the set used in a first-round RT-PCR of the TCR CDR3. TCRdb passed the multiplex PCR reads through MiXCR, listing each CDR3 protein once. The sample has more than 500,000 distinct CDR3 sequences, under 60% seen once. The diagnoses drew upon clinical symptoms, serum thyroxine and TRAb, thyroid ultrasound and orbital computed tomography.

Material for sequencing was peripheral blood or thyroid tissue (not recorded which). The chain has TRBV29-1 and TRBJ2-3; 7 bases fit TRBD2. The sequence was collected from an adult woman with Graves' disease, either hyperthyroidism or ophthalmopathy (not recorded which). The CDR3 sequence: CSVDGASGSTDTQYF. The CDR3, as DNA: TGCAGCGTTGATGGAGCTAGCGGCAGCACAGATACGCAGTATTTT.